This TCR beta chain was retrieved from a study of blood T cell repertoires in COVID-19. Original methodology: How many nucleated cells were present was estimated from reference gene primer amplification. Sequencing was performed with immunoSEQ multiplex PCR; in TCRdb, only in-frame clones are kept and a portion is missing. V, J and clone size are those of that table, while D and trimming were read from the DNA. Found here are 400,000 to 450,000 clones, just over 85% of them singletons; the top ten hold about 1.5%. This CDR3 is built from 16 residues. Germline V lookup: CDR1 SGDLS, CDR2 YYNGEE. The trim removed 3 bases at V and 2 bases at J, leaving 7 bases unmatched.

The sequence was obtained from a woman in her twenties or thirties with active or convalescent COVID-19. Sequencing was done on a sample of peripheral blood. The chain links TRBV9 to TRBJ1-2, with 10 bases lining up with TRBD1. The CDR3 nucleotides are TGTGCCAGCAGCGCGGGACAGGGGCCAATGAACTATGGCTACACCTTC. It encodes CASSAGQGPMNYGYTF.